This TCR beta chain was sequenced for a study of breast tumors, draining lymph nodes, adjacent tissues (dated by TCRdb to the mid-2010s). At the level of the whole study: Breast cancer patients provided tumor, adjacent nontumor tissue and axillary lymph nodes, and the study compared the TCR beta repertoires across these three sources. The study aimed to assess the relationships and possible T-cell exchange between tumor, surrounding tissue and draining lymph node repertoires in human breast cancer.

Overall study results and their limits: The data were considered consistent with the idea that most tumor T cells come from the lymph node and then expand in tumor tissue. Tumor and nontumor tissue repertoires were found to be significantly more similar in luminal-like than in basal-like breast cancer. Tumor T-cell repertoires showed less diversity than lymph node repertoires and more diversity than nontumor tissue repertoires, and tumor T-cell repertoires showed preferential V and J gene usage. The conclusion that tumor T cells originate in lymph nodes was framed as consistent with a hypothesis rather than directly demonstrated.

This clonotype appeared many times. It lacks a known antigen. No base qualities exist here, and no much larger clone lies one base off it. Sequencing was performed on an Illumina HiSeq 2000. Multiplex PCR amplification was used to build the TCR beta chain libraries. High-throughput sequencing was used to analyze the amplified TCR beta chain products. TCRdb itself trimmed the public reads at Q25 with fastp, ran MiXCR and retained productive beta chains. Under each unique CDR3 protein, matching rows form one entry showing the most common genes and DNA. Across this sample there are about 63,000 distinct CDR3 sequences, with approximately 62% seen only once. The ten top clones hold around 19% of the sample. Counted from cysteine to phenylalanine, this CDR3 has 13 amino acids. Only the CDR3 portion is preserved as DNA: 39 bases, with reading frame beginning at the first base. Trimming at the junction amounts to 4 bases on V and 1 base on J, and the germline ends lie 7 bases apart. The germline V gene encodes CDR1 MNHEY and CDR2 SVGAGI.

Sequencing was performed on breast tumor tissue. The sequence was collected from a female donor with breast cancer. Some clones in this sample may be carry-over from other donors' samples. This chain is built from TRBV6-5 and TRBJ1-1, with an unclear D gene assignment. The CDR3 here reads CASSSLKNTEAFF. DNA sequence: TGTGCCAGCAGTTCCCTCAAGAACACTGAAGCTTTCTTT.